These 22 T cell receptor beta chains were sequenced from one sample in a study of metastatic and nonmetastatic thyroid tumors. All patients reached thyroid surgery having received no treatment beforehand. Using MiXCR, TCRdb re-called clones from the PCR reads. The sample lists 30,000 to 35,000 clones, 15% seen once, with roughly a fifth in the top ten. The sample comprised blood. These receptor sequences come from a male donor with papillary thyroid cancer or a benign thyroid nodule (not recorded which). Some clones in this sample may be carry-over from other donors' samples.

At least ten counts were recorded for this clone. This chain uses TRBV3-1 with TRBJ2-2; 8 nucleotides align to TRBD2. This CDR3 has 18 residues. Germline CDR1 and CDR2: LGHDT and YNNKEL (reference sequence). The V segment lost 4 bases and the J segment 2 bases; nucleotides outside the gene matches: 12. CDR3 loop: CASSPQPGSGINTGELFF. CDR3 DNA sequence: TGTGCCAGCAGCCCCCAACCCGGTAGCGGGATCAACACCGGGGAGCTGTTTTTT.

The genes are TRBV19 and TRBJ2-3, with 9 bases identical to TRBD2. V lost 5 bases, J lost 3 bases, and 6 bases stayed unmatched. CDR1 and CDR2 (germline): LNHDA, SQIVND (reference sequence). The CDR3 covers 15 residues. The CDR3 region is CASSPGLACTDTQYF. CDR3 nucleotides: TGTGCCAGTAGTCCCGGACTAGCGTGTACAGATACGCAGTATTTT.

This clone occurred many times. The chain combines TRBV6-5 with TRBJ2-1; D unclear. The CDR3 is made up of 14 amino acids. CDR1 is MNHEY and CDR2 is SVGAGI in the germline V gene. V lost 2 bases to trimming and J lost 8 bases, with 13 bases between them. The CDR3 loop is CASSYQSRFHEQFF. The DNA for the CDR3 is TGTGCCAGCAGTTACCAGAGCAGGTTCCATGAGCAGTTCTTC.

This clone came up a few times. The chain is built from TRBV27 and TRBJ1-5; D gene unclear. Germline CDR1 and CDR2: MNHEY and SMNVEV (reference sequence). V lost 8 bases, J lost 3 bases, and 8 bases lay in between. The CDR3 runs to 12 residues. In DNA, the CDR3 is TGTGCCAGCTTGAGGTCCAATCAGCCCCAGCATTTT. It is translated as CASLRSNQPQHF.

This clone was detected many times. This chain links TRBV19 with TRBJ1-3, with D hard to call. Deletions cut 5 bases from V and 0 bases from J, with 11 bases between. The length of the CDR3 is 15 residues. Germline-derived CDR1 and CDR2 are LNHDA and SQIVND (reference sequence). CDR3 DNA: TGTGCCAGTAGTCGAAACGGACCCTCTGGAAACACCATATATTTT. Its translation is CASSRNGPSGNTIYF.

This clone was found many times. The genes are TRBV5-1 and TRBJ2-3, with D maybe TRBD1 (6 bases). This CDR3 comprises 14 residues. CDR1 SGHRS and CDR2 YFSETQ come from the germline V gene. Between the trimmed V and J ends, which lost 6 bases and 2 bases, there was a span of 13 bases. In nucleotides, the CDR3 is TGCGCCAGCACCCCGGGACAATACACAGATACGCAGTATTTT. As protein: CASTPGQYTDTQYF.

Many counts were recorded for this clone. The V call is TRBV5-1, the J call TRBJ2-5; D not resolved. Germline CDR1 SGHRS, CDR2 YFSETQ. The CDR3 length is 15 residues. V lost 0 bases to trimming and J lost 5 bases, with 14 bases between them. CDR3 bases: TGCGCCAGCAGCTTGGGAACGGTCCAAGGGGAGACCCAGTACTTC. It is translated as CASSLGTVQGETQYF.

A remark on this clone: A read error may explain this, as a much larger clone is one base away. V gene TRBV18 combines with J gene TRBJ2-4, with D possibly TRBD1 on 6 matching bases. From germline, CDR1 is KGHSH and CDR2 LQKENI. The CDR3 has 17 amino acids. CDR3 protein: CASSPGDKSKARGIKYF. DNA for the CDR3: TGTGCCAGCTCACCAGGGGACAAGTCTAAAGCCCGGGGCATTAAGTACTTC.

This chain uses TRBV20-1 with TRBJ2-7; 16 bases line up with TRBD2. The V and J ends lost 4 bases and 6 bases, in that order; junction bases with no gene match: 6. CDR1 is DFQATT, CDR2 SNEGSKA, per germline (reference sequence). This CDR3 has 15 amino acids. The CDR3 region is CSANPGLAGGPEQYF. The CDR3 nucleotides read TGCAGTGCTAACCCGGGACTAGCGGGAGGGCCCGAGCAGTACTTC.

Comments on this clone: Germline is not matched at one junction end, which may reflect a read error. The V gene is TRBV11-2, the J gene TRBJ1-5; D is uncertain. Germline V gene sequence: CDR1 SGHAT, CDR2 FQNNGV. This CDR3 has 18 residues. CDR3: CAISLLVKPMVSNQPQHF. Here the CDR3 DNA reads TGTGCCATCAGCTTACTAGTGAAGCCCATGGTTAGCAATCAGCCCCAGCATTTT.

This clone was recorded once. One junction end disagrees with the germline gene, perhaps due to a read error. This sequence joins TRBV4-1 and TRBJ2-2, with 7 bases lining up with TRBD2. The CDR3 length is 17 residues. Germline V lookup: CDR1 MGHRA, CDR2 YSYEKL. CDR3 loop: CASSQYLGGGNTGELVF. Here the CDR3 DNA reads TGCGCCAGCAGCCAATACTTGGGCGGGGGAAACACCGGGGAGCTGGTTTTT.

In this sample, this clone turned up many times. This rearrangement joins TRBV6-4 to TRBJ1-2; D might be TRBD1 (5 bases). CDR3 length: 14 residues. Trimming removed 2 bases at V and 1 base at J, with 8 bases between. Germline-derived CDR1 and CDR2 are MRHNA and SNTAGT. The CDR3 protein is CASSDGHNNYGYTF. Written as DNA, the CDR3 is TGTGCCAGCAGTGACGGACACAATAACTATGGCTACACCTTC.

This clone came up a few times. The chain is built from TRBV12-3 or TRBV12-4 and TRBJ2-2, with D unclear. Trimming left V 5 bases short and J 15 bases short, with 10 bases between. This CDR3 is 10 amino acids long. CDR3: CASSGFGLFF. The CDR3 nucleotides are TGTGCCAGCAGTGGCTTCGGGTTGTTTTTT.

This clone came up many times. The chain couples TRBV12-5 to TRBJ1-1; D not resolved. CDR1 is LGHNT, CDR2 FRNRAP, per germline. The V and J ends lost 1 base and 1 base respectively, with 4 bases between them. CDR3 length equals 13 residues. Written as DNA, the CDR3 is TGTGCTAGTGGTTTGGGGCAGAACACTGAAGCTTTCTTT. It translates to CASGLGQNTEAFF.

This clone occurred many times. The chain recombines TRBV27 with TRBJ2-6; D may be TRBD1 (5 bases). This CDR3 region has 15 residues. Trimming cost V 6 bases and J 4 bases, with 13 bases left between them. Germline CDR1 is MNHEY and CDR2 is SMNVEV (reference sequence). CDR3: CASSSLGAGANVLTF. CDR3 DNA: TGTGCCAGCAGCTCCCTAGGGGCCGGGGCCAACGTCCTGACTTTC.

The table lists this clone with many counts. The chain employs TRBV6-6 and TRBJ1-1, with TRBD1 as a possible D gene (5 bases). The V gene's germline CDR1 is MNHNY and CDR2 SVGAGI (reference sequence). CDR3 length: 14 amino acids. The V end lost 0 bases, the J end lost 3 bases, and 8 bases lay between the germline ends. For the CDR3, the DNA is TGTGCCAGCAGTTACTCGCAGGGTGACACTGAAGCTTTCTTT. The encoded protein is CASSYSQGDTEAFF.

This clone has at least ten counts. The gene calls are TRBV6-1 and TRBJ1-1; 9 bases are shared with TRBD1. The CDR3 runs 13 residues. V shed 8 bases and J 7 bases; nucleotides not matched to a gene: 8. Per the germline V gene, CDR1 is MNHNS and CDR2 is SASEGT. Here the CDR3 reads CASLDRGNGEAFF. CDR3 DNA sequence: TGTGCCAGCCTGGACAGGGGTAACGGTGAAGCTTTCTTT.

The V call is TRBV30, the J call TRBJ1-2; 8 bases match TRBD1. The trim removed 2 bases at V and 4 bases at J, leaving 9 bases unmatched. The germline CDR1 and CDR2 sequences are GTSNPN and SVGIG (reference sequence). The CDR3 spans 15 residues. CDR3 nucleotides: TGTGCCTGGAGTTCCCCAGGGGGCGTAAGCTATGGCTACACCTTC. Residues: CAWSSPGGVSYGYTF.

This clone was observed at least ten times. The chain uses TRBV3-1 and TRBJ2-4; 8 nucleotides align to TRBD1. CDR3 size: 14 residues. Germline V CDR1 and CDR2: LGHDT, YNNKEL (reference sequence). V was pared by 4 bases and J by 4 bases, with 3 bases of the junction left unmatched. The CDR3 sequence is CASSPTGGKNIQYF. The DNA of the CDR3 is TGTGCCAGCAGCCCAACAGGGGGAAAAAACATTCAGTACTTC.

Remarks on this clone: The germline gene is not matched at one end of the junction; a read error may be the cause. The CDR3 region has the DNA TGTGCCTGGATCCTACGGTTTAATGAAAAACTGTTCTTT. This sequence encodes CAWILRFNEKLFF. The chain uses TRBV30 and TRBJ1-4, with D hard to call. There are 13 residues in the CDR3. The germline V gene has CDR1 GTSNPN and CDR2 SVGIG (reference sequence).

In its sample, this clone was seen many times. This sequence joins TRBV28 and TRBJ2-2; D uncertain. Germline V gives CDR1 MDHEN, CDR2 SYDVKM. The CDR3 has 13 residues. Trimming took off 2 bases at V and 3 bases at J, with 4 bases between the two ends. For the CDR3, the DNA is TGTGCCAGCAGTTTAATCGACACCGGGGAGCTGTTTTTT. It is translated as CASSLIDTGELFF. Full variable domain (missing parts from reference TRBV28 and TRBJ2-2): DVKVTQSSRYLVKRTGEKVFLECVQDMDHENMFWYRQDPGLGLRLIYFSYDVKMKEKGDIPEGYSVSREKKERFSLILESASTNQTSMYLCASSLIDTGELFFGEGSRLTVL.

This clone was seen many times. The rearrangement links TRBV7-9 to TRBJ2-7; 7 bases are shared with TRBD1. The trim removed 0 bases at V and 2 bases at J, leaving 1 base unmatched. CDR3 size: 14 residues. Germline lookup yields CDR1 SEHNR and CDR2 FQNEAQ (reference sequence). CDR3 sequence (DNA): TGTGCCAGCAGCTTAGCAGGGGGCCCCTACGAGCAGTACTTC. Amino acids: CASSLAGGPYEQYF.